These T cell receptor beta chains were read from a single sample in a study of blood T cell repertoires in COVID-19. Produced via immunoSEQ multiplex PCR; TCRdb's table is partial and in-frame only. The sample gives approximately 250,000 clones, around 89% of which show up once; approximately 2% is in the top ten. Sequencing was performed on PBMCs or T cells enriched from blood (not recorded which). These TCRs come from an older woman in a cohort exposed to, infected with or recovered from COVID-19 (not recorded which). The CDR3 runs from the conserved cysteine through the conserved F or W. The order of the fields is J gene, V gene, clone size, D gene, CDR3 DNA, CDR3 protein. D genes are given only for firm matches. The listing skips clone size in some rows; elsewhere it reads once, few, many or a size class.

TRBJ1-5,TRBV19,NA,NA,TGTGCCAGTAGTATCCACTCAGGGGAGGGGCAGCCCCAGCATTTT,CASSIHSGEGQPQHF
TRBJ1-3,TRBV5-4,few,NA,TGTGCCAGCAGCTGGGAGGGTTTGGCCGGAAACACCATATATTTT,CASSWEGLAGNTIYF
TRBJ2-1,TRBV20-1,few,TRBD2,TGCAGTGCTCAGCGGGAAGGGCAGTTCTTC,CSAQREGQFF
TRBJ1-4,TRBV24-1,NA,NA,TGTGCCACCAGTGATTTGTTCGGTGAAAAACTGTTTTTT,CATSDLFGEKLFF
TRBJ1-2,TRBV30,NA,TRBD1,TGTGCCTGGCAAACAGGGGGCCTATATGGCTACACCTTC,CAWQTGGLYGYTF
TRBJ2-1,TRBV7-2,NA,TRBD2,TGTGCCAGCAGCTTAGGGGGGGGACTAGGAGTCCATGAGCAGTTCTTC,CASSLGGGLGVHEQFF
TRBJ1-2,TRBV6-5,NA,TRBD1,TGTGCCAGCAGTTACGGGCAGGGGGCCCGAAACTATGGCTACACCTTC,CASSYGQGARNYGYTF
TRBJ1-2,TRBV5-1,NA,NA,TGCGCCAGCACCCTGGCGGACAGCCTAAACTATGGCTACACCTTC,CASTLADSLNYGYTF
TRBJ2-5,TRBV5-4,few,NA,TGTGCCAGCAGCACAGACCAAGAGACCCAGTACTTC,CASSTDQETQYF
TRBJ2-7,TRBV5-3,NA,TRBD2,TGTGCCAGAAGCGAAGGTAGCGGGGGGACCACCTACGAGCAGTACTTC,CARSEGSGGTTYEQYF
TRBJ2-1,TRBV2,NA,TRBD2,TGTGCCAGCAGGGCTAGCGGGAACGGCAATGAGCAGTTCTTC,CASRASGNGNEQFF
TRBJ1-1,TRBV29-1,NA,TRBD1,TGCAGCGGAGGACAGGGGAACACTGAAGCTTTCTTT,CSGGQGNTEAFF
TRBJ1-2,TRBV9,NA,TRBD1,TGTGCCAGCAGCGTAGGCCTACAGGGGGTATATGGCTACACCTTC,CASSVGLQGVYGYTF
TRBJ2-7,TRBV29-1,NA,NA,TGCAGCGCCCGATGGTCTAGCGCCTACGAGCAGTACTTC,CSARWSSAYEQYF
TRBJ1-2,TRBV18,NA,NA,TGTGCCAGCTCACCGGACGGGAATGGCTACACCTTC,CASSPDGNGYTF
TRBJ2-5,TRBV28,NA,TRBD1,TGTGCCAGCAGTAACCCTCGGGACAGGGGGGAAGAGGCCCAGTACTTC,CASSNPRDRGEEAQYF
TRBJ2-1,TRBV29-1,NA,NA,TGCAGCGTTGACCTGACAGGTAGCTCCTACAATGAGCAGTTCTTC,CSVDLTGSSYNEQFF
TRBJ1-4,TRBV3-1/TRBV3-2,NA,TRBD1,TGTGCCAGCAGCTCCAAGGGGGCTGGTGAAAAACTGTTTTTT,CASSSKGAGEKLFF
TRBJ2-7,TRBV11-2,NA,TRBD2,TGTGCCAGCAGCAAAAGACTAGCGGGCTCCTACGAGCAGTACTTC,CASSKRLAGSYEQYF
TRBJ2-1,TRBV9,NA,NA,TGTGCCAGCAGCGTAGTAGGGCGGCGGGGTCCCTACAATGAGCAGTTCTTC,CASSVVGRRGPYNEQFF
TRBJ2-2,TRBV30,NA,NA,TGTGCCTGGAGTGTACCTCATGGGCAGGGTCCCGGGGAGCTGTTTTTT,CAWSVPHGQGPGELFF
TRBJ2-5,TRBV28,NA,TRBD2,TGTGCCAGCAGTTTCGCGGGAGGATCGGAGGAGACCCAGTACTTC,CASSFAGGSEETQYF
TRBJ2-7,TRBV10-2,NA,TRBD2,TGCGCCACGAGTCCGGGACTAGCTTCGGCCGAGCAGTACTTC,CATSPGLASAEQYF
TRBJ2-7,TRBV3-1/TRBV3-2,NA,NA,TGTGCCAGCAGCCTGACTGACTCCATTACGAGTTCGCAGTACTTC,CASSLTDSITSSQYF
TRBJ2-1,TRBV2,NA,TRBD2,TGTGCCAGCAAAAGGCGGGAGAGTTACAATGAGCAGTTCTTC,CASKRRESYNEQFF
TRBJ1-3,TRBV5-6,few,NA,TGTGCCAGCAGCTTGGCAGGGATTGGAAACACCATATATTTT,CASSLAGIGNTIYF
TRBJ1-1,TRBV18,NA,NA,TGTGCCAGCTCACCAGGGCGCACTGAAGCTTTCTTT,CASSPGRTEAFF
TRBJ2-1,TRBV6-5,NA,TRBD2,TGTGCCAGCAGATTCCTAGCGGGAGTTTCCAATGAGCAGTTCTTC,CASRFLAGVSNEQFF
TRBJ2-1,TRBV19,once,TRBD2,TGTGCCAGTAGTATAGTCCGCGGGAGATACAATGAGCAGTTCTTC,CASSIVRGRYNEQFF
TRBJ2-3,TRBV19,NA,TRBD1,TGTGCCAGTAGTATATTAGGACAGGGAGCAGATACGCAGTATTTT,CASSILGQGADTQYF
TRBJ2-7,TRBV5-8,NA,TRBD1,TGTGCCAGCAGCTTAAATTACGGGACAGGGGTTTACGAGCAGTACTTC,CASSLNYGTGVYEQYF
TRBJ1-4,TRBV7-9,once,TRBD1,TGTGCCAGCAGCTTACCCCTTGGGACAGCAAATGAAAAACTGTTTTTT,CASSLPLGTANEKLFF
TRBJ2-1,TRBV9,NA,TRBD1,TGTGCCAGCAGCGTGAGTGTGGGACAGGGGTACAATGAGCAGTTCTTC,CASSVSVGQGYNEQFF
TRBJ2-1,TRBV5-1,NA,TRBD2,TGCGCCAGCAGCCGGGTAGCGGGAGGGCCCAGCAATGAGCAGTTCTTC,CASSRVAGGPSNEQFF
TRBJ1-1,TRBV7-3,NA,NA,TGTGCCAGCAGCTTGCAGGGGCGGGGGACTGAAGCTTTCTTT,CASSLQGRGTEAFF
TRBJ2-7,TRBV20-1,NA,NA,TGCAGTGCTAGAGGGTTGACAGGAGTGGACTTC,CSARGLTGVDF
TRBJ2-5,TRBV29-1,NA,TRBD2,TGCAGCGTTGAAAGGCTAGCGGGGCAAGAGACCCAGTACTTC,CSVERLAGQETQYF
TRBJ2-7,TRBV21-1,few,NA,TGTGCCAGCAGCAAAAATGACAGGGGAAAACTTTCGGGCGAGCAGTACTTC,CASSKNDRGKLSGEQYF
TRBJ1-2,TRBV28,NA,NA,TGTGCCAGCAGTTTATTAACAAACTATGGCTACACCTTC,CASSLLTNYGYTF
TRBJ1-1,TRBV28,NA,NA,TGTGCCAGCAGTCTTGGACTTTTGGTCCCTTTCTTT,CASSLGLLVPFF
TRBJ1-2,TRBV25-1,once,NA,TGTGCCAGCAGTGAATGGGGCAGGGACACTGGCTACACCTTC,CASSEWGRDTGYTF
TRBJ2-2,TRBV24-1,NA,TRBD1,TGTGCCACCAGCCGGGACAGGGTAAACACCGGGGAGCTGTTTTTT,CATSRDRVNTGELFF
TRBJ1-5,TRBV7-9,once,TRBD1,TGTGCCAGCAGCTTAGAGGGGACAGGTTTTAGCAATCAGCCCCAGCATTTT,CASSLEGTGFSNQPQHF
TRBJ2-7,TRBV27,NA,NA,TGTGCCAGCAGTTTTAGGGGCTACGAGCAGTACTTC,CASSFRGYEQYF
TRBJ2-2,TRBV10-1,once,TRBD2,TGCGCCAGCAGTCGGGGGACTAGCGGGAGCCGGGAGCTGTTTTTT,CASSRGTSGSRELFF
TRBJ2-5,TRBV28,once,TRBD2,TGTGCCAGCAGTTTCCCCGCCCGCGGGAGGGCCGCGGGAGAGACCCAGTACTTC,CASSFPARGRAAGETQYF
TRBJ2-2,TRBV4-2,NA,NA,TGTGCCAGCAGCCAACTAGCGACCGGGAACACCGGGGAGCTGTTTTTT,CASSQLATGNTGELFF
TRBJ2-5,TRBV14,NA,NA,TGTGCCAGCAGCCAAGTAGGGGGAGTGACCCAGTACTTC,CASSQVGGVTQYF
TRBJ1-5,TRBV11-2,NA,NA,TGTGCCAGCAGCAAAGGGGGAGGGTTCAGCAATCAGCCCCAGCATTTT,CASSKGGGFSNQPQHF
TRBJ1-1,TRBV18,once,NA,TGTGCCAGCTCACCACCCCGGGGGGGTTTTGCCACTGAAGCTTTCTTT,CASSPPRGGFATEAFF
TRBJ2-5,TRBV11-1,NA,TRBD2,TGTGCCAGCAGCTTAGGGTATTCCGGGGGGGAGACCCAGTACTTC,CASSLGYSGGETQYF
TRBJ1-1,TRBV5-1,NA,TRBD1,TGCGCCAGCAGCTTTCAAGCAGGGGGCACGGACACTGAAGCTTTCTTT,CASSFQAGGTDTEAFF
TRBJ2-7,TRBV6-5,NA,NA,TGTGCCAGCAATCGTCCAGGGGCCCCCTACGAGCAGTACTTC,CASNRPGAPYEQYF
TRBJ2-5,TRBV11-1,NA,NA,TGTGCCAGCAGCTTACCGACAGGCCTGCTTCAAGAGACCCAGTACTTC,CASSLPTGLLQETQYF
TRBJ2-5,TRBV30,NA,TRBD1,TGTGCCTGGTCACCCGGGACAGGGGGCGGAGAACAAGAGACCCAGTACTTC,CAWSPGTGGGEQETQYF
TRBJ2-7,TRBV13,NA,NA,TGTGCCAGCAGCTTAGAGGGGGAGTCCTACGAGCAGTACTTC,CASSLEGESYEQYF
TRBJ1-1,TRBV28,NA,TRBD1,TGTGCCAGCAGGAGCACAGGGGAAGGAGCCACTGAAGCTTTCTTT,CASRSTGEGATEAFF
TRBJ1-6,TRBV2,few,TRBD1,TGTGCCAGCAGTGAATCGGGACAGAGGAGGATCCTTAATTCACCCCTCCACTTT,CASSESGQRRILNSPLHF
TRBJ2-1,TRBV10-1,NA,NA,TGCGCCACTTCCCTGGGGAGCTCCTACAATGAGCAGTTCTTC,CATSLGSSYNEQFF
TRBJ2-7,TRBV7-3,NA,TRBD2,TGTGCCAGCAGCCAAGCGGGGGGATACGAGCAGTACTTC,CASSQAGGYEQYF